Each of the 5 T cell receptor beta chains below was sequenced from the same sample in a study of preoperative IRX-2 immunotherapy in early breast cancer. Treatment indicated: preoperative locoregional IRX-2 cytokine immunotherapy. Some clones are missing from TCRdb's copy, which holds only in-frame ones; the method was immunoSEQ multiplex PCR. The profile covers over 25,000 clones, with 81% appearing a single time and about 1.2% taken by the ten largest. The material sequenced was lymph node tissue, taken after IRX-2 immunotherapy. The source of these receptors is a human donor with breast cancer.

J is TRBJ1-2 and V is TRBV30, with D maybe TRBD1 (5 bases). V lost 0 bases and J lost 4, with 9 bases in between. The germline V gene encodes CDR1 GTSNPN and CDR2 SVGIG (reference sequence). The length of the CDR3 is 13 residues. The CDR3 DNA follows: TGTGCCTGGAGTGTCCGGGGGTCCTATGGCTACACCTTC. Translating it yields CAWSVRGSYGYTF.

V gene TRBV19 combines with J gene TRBJ1-5, with D possibly being TRBD1 (5 bases). This CDR3 is 15 amino acids long. Germline V lookup: CDR1 LNHDA, CDR2 SQIVND (reference sequence). The V gene lost 7 bases and the J gene lost 7 bases, with 20 bases spanning the gap. CDR3 loop: CASISGGTSPQPQHF. The CDR3 DNA reads as TGTGCCAGTATCTCAGGTGGGACCTCCCCGCAGCCCCAGCATTTT.

The chain combines TRBV29-1 with TRBJ1-5, with no clear D. V was cut by 6 bases and J by 0 bases, with 6 bases left in between. The CDR3 is made up of 12 amino acids. Germline V gene lookup returns CDR1 SQVTM and CDR2 ANQGSEA. The CDR3 DNA reads as TGCAGCGTCGGACGTAGCAATCAGCCCCAGCATTTT. It codes for CSVGRSNQPQHF. The full variable domain, completed using reference TRBV29-1 and TRBJ1-5, is SAVISQKPSRDICQRGTSLTIQCQVDSQVTMMFWYRQQPGQSLTLIATANQGSEATYESGFVIDKFPISRPNLTFSTLTVSNMSPEDSSIYLCSVGRSNQPQHFGDGTRLSIL.

The CDR3 here is CARSLSGLNTEAFF. The CDR3, as DNA: TGTGCCCGTAGCTTATCGGGCCTGAACACTGAAGCTTTCTTT. The chain carries TRBV30 and TRBJ1-1; D is ambiguous. V was pared by 8 bases and J by 0 bases, with 16 bases between. Germline CDR1 is GTSNPN and CDR2 is SVGIG (reference sequence). The CDR3 runs to 14 residues.

This clone showed up just once. V gene TRBV2 combines with J gene TRBJ2-1; TRBD2 matches at 8 bases. Trimming at V came to 6 bases and at J to 9 bases, leaving 13 bases not matched to a gene. The CDR3 runs 15 residues. From germline, CDR1 is SNHLY and CDR2 FYNNEI. DNA of the CDR3: TGTGCCAGCAGCAACCCGGGACTAGAGGCAATTGAGCAGTTCTTC. Translation gives CASSNPGLEAIEQFF.